A single sample gave rise to the 26 T cell receptor beta chains below, sequenced in a study of T cell responses to AZD1222 COVID-19 vaccine. The repertoire was sequenced with immunoSEQ multiplex PCR; TCRdb's copy has only in-frame clones and lacks some. The table has some 130,000 clones, 85% to 95% seen once. The sample here was peripheral blood, taken on day 0 of AZD1222 vaccination. These receptors came from an adult in good health.

V gene TRBV28 combines with J gene TRBJ2-3, with D unclear. Germline CDR1 and CDR2: MDHEN and SYDVKM. The V end was cut by 9 bases, the J end by 0 bases, with 7 bases between. This CDR3 contains 12 residues. The CDR3 reads CASVTSTDTQYF. CDR3 coding DNA: TGTGCCAGTGTTACTAGCACAGATACGCAGTATTTT.

V is TRBV3-1 (or the pseudogene TRBV3-2) and J is TRBJ1-4; weak D call: TRBD1 (5 bases). Germline V gene sequence: CDR1 LGHDT, CDR2 YNNKEL (reference sequence). The CDR3 is 16 residues long. Trimming stripped 6 bases from V and 4 bases from J, with 18 bases between. The chain's CDR3 is CASSLPAGADNEKLFF. In DNA form, the CDR3 reads TGTGCCAGCAGTCTCCCAGCCGGGGCTGATAATGAAAAACTGTTTTTT.

V is TRBV5-1 and J is TRBJ1-1; 10 nucleotides match TRBD1. Germline lookup yields CDR1 SGHRS and CDR2 YFSETQ. This CDR3 region has 14 residues. Trimming at V came to 4 bases and at J to 11 bases, leaving 11 bases not matched to a gene. For the CDR3, the DNA is TGCGCCAGCAGCCAACCGGGACAGGGGATGGCCGCTTTCTTT. Its protein is CASSQPGQGMAAFF.

V gene TRBV6-1 combines with J gene TRBJ1-2; D is uncertain. Germline values: CDR1 MNHNS, CDR2 SASEGT. V was cut by 3 bases and J by 3 bases, with 11 bases left in between. CDR3 size: 14 residues. Written as DNA, the CDR3 is TGTGCCAGCAGTGAGAGGAGGATGGACTATGGCTACACCTTC. It yields the protein CASSERRMDYGYTF.

The V gene is TRBV29-1, the J gene TRBJ1-5, with 9 bases fitting TRBD1. Germline V gene sequence: CDR1 SQVTM, CDR2 ANQGSEA. This CDR3 is 14 amino acids long. Losses at the gene ends were 7 bases for V and 5 bases for J; bases not matched to a gene: 9. In nucleotides, the CDR3 is TGCAGCGCCGTGACAGGGGGAGTAGATCAGCCCCAGCATTTT. Protein: CSAVTGGVDQPQHF.

This chain links TRBV6-5 with TRBJ2-4; a possible D gene is TRBD1 (5 bases). CDR1 is MNHEY, CDR2 SVGAGI, per germline. The CDR3 runs to 14 residues. V dropped 6 bases and J dropped 0 bases, with 9 bases sitting between them. CDR3 in DNA: TGTGCCAGCAGAGGGGCAGAAGCCAAAAACATTCAGTACTTC. It translates to CASRGAEAKNIQYF.

The chain uses TRBV4-3 and TRBJ1-1, with 7 nucleotides matching TRBD1. Germline CDR1 is LGHNA and CDR2 is YSLEER. Trimming cost V 1 base and J 4 bases; bases outside gene matches: 6. The CDR3 covers 15 residues. CDR3 region: CASSQAWAGGTEAFF. CDR3 in DNA: TGCGCCAGCAGCCAAGCGTGGGCAGGGGGCACTGAAGCTTTCTTT.

The chain links TRBV6-2 or TRBV6-3 to TRBJ1-1; no clear D gene. The CDR3 consists of 16 residues. The ends were cut back, 0 bases at V and 0 bases at J, with 11 bases in the middle. In germline, CDR1 is MNHEY, CDR2 SVGEGT. CDR3 sequence: CASSYSKVPLNTEAFF. The CDR3, as DNA: TGTGCCAGCAGTTACTCGAAAGTGCCGTTGAACACTGAAGCTTTCTTT.

This chain joins TRBV2 and TRBJ2-7, with no clear D. Germline V CDR1 and CDR2: SNHLY, FYNNEI. This CDR3 spans 16 amino acids. Deletions cut 3 bases from V and 5 bases from J, with 20 bases between. CDR3 sequence reads: CASSEDGYPLKDEQYF. The CDR3 bases are TGTGCCAGCAGTGAGGACGGGTATCCCTTGAAGGACGAGCAGTACTTC.

This clone occurred once. The chain uses TRBV5-1 and TRBJ1-1; D uncertain. The CDR3 has 14 amino acids. Germline-derived CDR1 and CDR2 are SGHRS and YFSETQ. The V end was cut by 1 base, the J end by 4 bases, with 11 bases between. The CDR3 region has the DNA TGCGCCAGCAGCTTGTCCACGTCTGGCACTGAAGCTTTCTTT. The encoded protein is CASSLSTSGTEAFF.

The rearrangement joins TRBV5-1 to TRBJ2-1; the D is unclear. The germline V gene encodes CDR1 SGHRS and CDR2 YFSETQ. CDR3 length equals 15 residues. V was trimmed by 0 bases and J by 0 bases, leaving 7 bases between them. Written as DNA, the CDR3 is TGCGCCAGCAGCTTGGAACCAAGCTCCTACAATGAGCAGTTCTTC. Translating it yields CASSLEPSSYNEQFF.

This chain joins TRBV7-9 and TRBJ2-2; D unresolved. The ends were cut back, 0 bases at V and 7 bases at J, with 6 bases in the middle. The germline V gene has CDR1 SEHNR and CDR2 FQNEAQ (reference sequence). The CDR3 runs 13 residues. CDR3 in DNA: TGTGCCAGCAGCTTAGCGGGCGGCGGGGAGCTGTTTTTT. It encodes CASSLAGGGELFF.

This chain links TRBV6-5 with TRBJ1-2; TRBD1 might be the D (5 bases). The CDR3 is made up of 15 amino acids. CDR1 is MNHEY, CDR2 SVGAGI, per germline. Trimming shortened V by 6 bases and J by 0 bases, and 14 bases separated the two germline ends. Here the CDR3 reads CASSWTRQPNYGYTF. In DNA form, the CDR3 reads TGTGCCAGCAGCTGGACTCGACAGCCTAACTATGGCTACACCTTC.

The chain combines TRBV28 with TRBJ2-5, with D tentatively TRBD1 (5 bases). The CDR3 consists of 15 residues. Germline CDR1 MDHEN, CDR2 SYDVKM. The V end lost 7 bases, the J end lost 5 bases, and 20 bases lay between the germline ends. In nucleotides, the CDR3 is TGTGCCAGCATTCCTACGGCAGGGAAGTGGGAGACCCAGTACTTC. Amino acid sequence: CASIPTAGKWETQYF.

This clone was seen just once. The J gene is TRBJ2-1, the V gene TRBV3-1 (or the pseudogene TRBV3-2); the match to TRBD2 covers 11 bases. Losses at the gene ends were 4 bases for V and 2 bases for J; bases not matched to a gene: 4. Looked up from germline, CDR1 is LGHDT and CDR2 is YNNKEL (reference sequence). CDR3 length equals 16 residues. Here the CDR3 DNA reads TGTGCCAGCAGCCTCCTAGCGGGGGGAGCCTACAATGAGCAGTTCTTC. It codes for CASSLLAGGAYNEQFF.

The chain combines TRBV2 with TRBJ1-5; weak D call: TRBD1 (6 bases). V lost 8 bases, J lost 3 bases, and 8 bases lay in between. Germline CDR1 reads SNHLY; CDR2 reads FYNNEI. The CDR3 is 12 residues long. CDR3 residues: CASGQLNQPQHF. CDR3 sequence (DNA): TGTGCCAGCGGACAGCTCAATCAGCCCCAGCATTTT.

V and J are TRBV30 and TRBJ2-7, with TRBD1 matching over 9 bases. This CDR3 has 11 amino acids. Germline trimming cut 5 bases from V and 6 bases from J; bases unmatched to any gene: 2. CDR1 GTSNPN and CDR2 SVGIG come from the germline V gene (reference sequence). The CDR3 coding sequence is TGTGCCTGGGGGACAGGGTCCGAGCAGTACTTC. Translated: CAWGTGSEQYF.

CDR3: CASSSGRPNTGELFF. For the CDR3, the DNA is TGTGCCAGTAGTTCGGGACGCCCGAACACCGGGGAGCTGTTTTTT. The genes are TRBV19 and TRBJ2-2; D assignment may be TRBD1 or TRBD2 (5 bases each). Germline V gene data show CDR1 as LNHDA and CDR2 as SQIVND (reference sequence). The V gene lost 5 bases and the J gene lost 0 bases, with 10 bases spanning the gap. This CDR3 comprises 15 residues.

This rearrangement joins TRBV7-2 to TRBJ1-2; 7 nucleotides line up with TRBD1. The germline gives CDR1 SGHTA, CDR2 FQGNSA. This CDR3 is 14 amino acids long. Unmatched junction bases numbered 8, after V lost 5 bases and J lost 5 bases. CDR3 sequence reads: CASSPQQGPYGYTF. For the CDR3, the DNA is TGTGCCAGCAGCCCCCAACAGGGGCCTTATGGCTACACCTTC.

V usage is TRBV7-9 and J usage is TRBJ2-2; no firm D call. CDR3 length equals 12 residues. Trimming cost V 5 bases and J 5 bases, with 6 bases left between them. CDR1 is SEHNR and CDR2 is FQNEAQ in the germline V gene (reference sequence). The DNA for the CDR3 is TGTGCCAGCAGCGGAGAAACCGGGGAGCTGTTTTTT. Protein: CASSGETGELFF.

The rearrangement links TRBV5-1 to TRBJ2-1; no definite D call. Looked up from germline, CDR1 is SGHRS and CDR2 is YFSETQ. The CDR3 loop spans 14 amino acids. V was pared by 6 bases and J by 1 base, with 11 bases between. CDR3 residues: CASNRDPSYNEQFF. In DNA form, the CDR3 reads TGCGCCAGCAATAGAGACCCTTCCTACAATGAGCAGTTCTTC.

The chain links TRBV6-5 to TRBJ1-1, with unresolved D. The germline V and J ends were trimmed by 11 bases and 8 bases, with 18 bases remaining between them. Germline CDR1 and CDR2: MNHEY and SVGAGI. The CDR3 extends over 12 amino acids. In nucleotides, the CDR3 is TGTGCCCCCCGCTCGAAGGGCGCCGAAGCTTTCTTT. The encoded protein is CAPRSKGAEAFF.

The V gene is TRBV6-2 or TRBV6-3, the J gene TRBJ1-5; D ambiguous. The CDR3 sequence is 17 residues long. V was trimmed by 4 bases and J by 3 bases, leaving 19 bases between them. CDR1 is MNHEY and CDR2 is SVGEGT in the germline V gene. The CDR3 protein is CASSFSFYRVNNQPQHF. As DNA, the CDR3 is TGTGCCAGCAGTTTCTCTTTTTACCGGGTCAACAATCAGCCCCAGCATTTT.

This chain connects TRBV5-1 to TRBJ1-1; D might be TRBD1 (6 bases). The CDR3 contains 14 residues. CDR1 SGHRS and CDR2 YFSETQ come from the germline V gene. Trimming shortened V by 4 bases and J by 4 bases, and 14 bases separated the two germline ends. Written as DNA, the CDR3 is TGCGCCAGCAGCCCGGGGACATCGGGCACTGAAGCTTTCTTT. This gives the protein CASSPGTSGTEAFF.

The genes are TRBV18 and TRBJ2-4, with TRBD1 as a possible D gene (5 bases). The CDR3 is 15 amino acids. Germline CDR1 and CDR2: KGHSH and LQKENI. Trimming pared 6 bases from V and 3 bases from J, leaving 15 bases between. The DNA for the CDR3 is TGTGCCAGCTCTTCAAACGGACAATTCAAAAACATTCAGTACTTC. Protein product: CASSSNGQFKNIQYF.

The gene calls are TRBV3-1 (or the pseudogene TRBV3-2) and TRBJ2-3; either TRBD1 or TRBD2 may supply D (5 bases each). Germline CDR1 and CDR2: LGHDT and YNNKEL (reference sequence). The ends were cut back, 4 bases at V and 2 bases at J, with 13 bases in the middle. CDR3 length equals 15 residues. The CDR3 sequence is CASSPEGHTTDTQYF. CDR3 bases: TGTGCCAGCAGCCCCGAGGGGCATACCACAGATACGCAGTATTTT.